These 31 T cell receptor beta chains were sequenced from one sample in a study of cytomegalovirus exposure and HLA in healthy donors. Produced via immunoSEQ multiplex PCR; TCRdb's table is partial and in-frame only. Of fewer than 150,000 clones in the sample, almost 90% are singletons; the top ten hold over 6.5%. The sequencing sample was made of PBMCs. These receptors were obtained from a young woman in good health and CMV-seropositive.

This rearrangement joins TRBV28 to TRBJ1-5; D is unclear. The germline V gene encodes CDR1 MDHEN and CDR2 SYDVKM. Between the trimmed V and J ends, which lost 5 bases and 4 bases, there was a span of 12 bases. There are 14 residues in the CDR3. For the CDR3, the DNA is TGTGCCAGCAGTACCGCAGGAATAAATCAGCCCCAGCATTTT. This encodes CASSTAGINQPQHF.

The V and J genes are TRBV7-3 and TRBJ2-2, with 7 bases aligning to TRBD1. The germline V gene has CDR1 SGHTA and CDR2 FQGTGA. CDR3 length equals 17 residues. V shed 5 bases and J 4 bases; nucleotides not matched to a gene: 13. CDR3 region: CASSHSSGTAVTGELFF. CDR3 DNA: TGTGCCAGCAGCCACAGCTCCGGGACAGCAGTCACCGGGGAGCTGTTTTTT.

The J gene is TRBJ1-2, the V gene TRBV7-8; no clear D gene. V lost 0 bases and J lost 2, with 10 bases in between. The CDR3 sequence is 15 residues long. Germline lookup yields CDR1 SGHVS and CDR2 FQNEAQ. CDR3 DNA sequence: TGTGCCAGCAGCTTAGCCGTTATTAGCAACTATGGCTACACCTTC. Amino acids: CASSLAVISNYGYTF.

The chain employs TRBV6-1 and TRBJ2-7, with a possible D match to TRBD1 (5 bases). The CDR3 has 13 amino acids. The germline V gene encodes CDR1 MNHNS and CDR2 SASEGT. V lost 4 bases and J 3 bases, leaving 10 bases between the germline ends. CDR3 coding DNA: TGTGCCAGCAGTGGCAATAGGGGCTACGAGCAGTACTTC. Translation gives CASSGNRGYEQYF.

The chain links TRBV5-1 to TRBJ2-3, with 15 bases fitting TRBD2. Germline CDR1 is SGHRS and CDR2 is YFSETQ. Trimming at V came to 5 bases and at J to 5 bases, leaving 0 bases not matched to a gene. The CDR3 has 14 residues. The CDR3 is CASRGLAGGDTQYF. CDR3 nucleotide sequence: TGCGCCAGCAGGGGACTAGCGGGAGGAGATACGCAGTATTTT.

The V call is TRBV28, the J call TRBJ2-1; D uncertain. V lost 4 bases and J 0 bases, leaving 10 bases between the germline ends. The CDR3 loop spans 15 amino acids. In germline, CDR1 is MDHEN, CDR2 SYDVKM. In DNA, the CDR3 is TGTGCCAGCAGTTCTTTCGGTCCCTCCTACAATGAGCAGTTCTTC. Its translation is CASSSFGPSYNEQFF.

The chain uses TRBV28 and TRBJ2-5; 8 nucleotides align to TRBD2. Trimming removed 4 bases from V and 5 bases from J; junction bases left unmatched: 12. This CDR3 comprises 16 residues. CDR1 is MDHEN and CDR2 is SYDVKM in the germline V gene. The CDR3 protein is CASSSQLAVAGETQYF. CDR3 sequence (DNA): TGTGCCAGCAGTTCCCAACTAGCGGTAGCGGGGGAGACCCAGTACTTC.

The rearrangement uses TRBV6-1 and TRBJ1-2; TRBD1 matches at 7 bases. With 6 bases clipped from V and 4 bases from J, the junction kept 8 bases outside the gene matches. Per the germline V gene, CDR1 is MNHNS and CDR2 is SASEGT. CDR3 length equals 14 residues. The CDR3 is CASSLDRVGYGYTF. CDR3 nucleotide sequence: TGTGCCAGCAGCCTCGACAGGGTAGGCTATGGCTACACCTTC.

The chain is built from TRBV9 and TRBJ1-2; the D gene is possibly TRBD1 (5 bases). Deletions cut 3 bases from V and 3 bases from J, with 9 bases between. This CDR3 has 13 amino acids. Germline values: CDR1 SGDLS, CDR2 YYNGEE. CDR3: CASSATEYYGYTF. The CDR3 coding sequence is TGTGCCAGCAGCGCGACAGAATACTATGGCTACACCTTC.

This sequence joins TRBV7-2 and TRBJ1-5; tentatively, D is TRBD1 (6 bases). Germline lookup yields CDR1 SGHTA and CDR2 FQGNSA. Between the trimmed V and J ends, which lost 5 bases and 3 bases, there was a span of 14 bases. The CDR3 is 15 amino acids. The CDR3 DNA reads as TGTGCCAGCAGCGCCGTCGCGGGGGCCAATCAGCCCCAGCATTTT. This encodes CASSAVAGANQPQHF. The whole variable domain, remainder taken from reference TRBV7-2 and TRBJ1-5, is GAGVSQSPSNKVTEKGKDVELRCDPISGHTALYWYRQSLGQGLEFLIYFQGNSAPDKSGLPSDRFSAERTGGSVSTLTIQRTQQEDSAVYLCASSAVAGANQPQHFGDGTRLSIL.

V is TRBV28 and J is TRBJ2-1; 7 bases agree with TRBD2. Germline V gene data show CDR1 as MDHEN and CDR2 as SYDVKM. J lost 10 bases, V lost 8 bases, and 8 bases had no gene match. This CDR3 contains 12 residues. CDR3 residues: CASARFGGEQFF. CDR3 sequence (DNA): TGTGCCAGCGCCCGGTTCGGGGGGGAGCAGTTCTTC.

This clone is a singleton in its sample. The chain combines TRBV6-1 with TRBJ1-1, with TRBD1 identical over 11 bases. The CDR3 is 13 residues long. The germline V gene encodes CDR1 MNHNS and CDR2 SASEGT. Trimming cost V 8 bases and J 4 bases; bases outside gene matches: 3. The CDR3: CASRDRGITEAFF. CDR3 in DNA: TGTGCCAGCCGGGACAGGGGGATCACTGAAGCTTTCTTT.

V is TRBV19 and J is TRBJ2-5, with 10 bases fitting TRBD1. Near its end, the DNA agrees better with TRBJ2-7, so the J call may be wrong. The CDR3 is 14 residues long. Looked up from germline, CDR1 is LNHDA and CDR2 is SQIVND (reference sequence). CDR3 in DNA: TGTGCCAGTAGGGACAGGGGGAACTCCTACGAGCAGTACTTC. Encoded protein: CASRDRGNSYEQYF.

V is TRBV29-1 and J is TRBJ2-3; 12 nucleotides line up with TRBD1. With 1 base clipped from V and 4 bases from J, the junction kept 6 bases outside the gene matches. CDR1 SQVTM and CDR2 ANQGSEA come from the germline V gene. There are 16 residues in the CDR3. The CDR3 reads CSVEGDRGHSPDTQYF. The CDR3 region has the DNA TGCAGCGTTGAAGGGGACAGGGGGCATTCCCCAGATACGCAGTATTTT.

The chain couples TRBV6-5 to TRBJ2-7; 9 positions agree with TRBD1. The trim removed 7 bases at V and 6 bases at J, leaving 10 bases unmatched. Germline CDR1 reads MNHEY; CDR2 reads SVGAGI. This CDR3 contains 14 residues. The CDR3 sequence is CASTNRGQGSEQYF. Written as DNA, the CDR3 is TGTGCCAGCACCAACAGGGGACAGGGCTCCGAGCAGTACTTC.

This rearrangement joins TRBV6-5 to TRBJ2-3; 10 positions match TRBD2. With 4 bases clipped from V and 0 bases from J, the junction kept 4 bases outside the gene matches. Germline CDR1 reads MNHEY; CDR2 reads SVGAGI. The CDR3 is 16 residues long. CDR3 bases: TGTGCCAGCAGTTGGACTAGCGGAGCTAGCACAGATACGCAGTATTTT. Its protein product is CASSWTSGASTDTQYF.

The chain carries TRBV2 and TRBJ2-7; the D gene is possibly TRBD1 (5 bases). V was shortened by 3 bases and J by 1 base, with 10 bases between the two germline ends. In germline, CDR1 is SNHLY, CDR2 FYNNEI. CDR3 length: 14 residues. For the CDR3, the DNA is TGTGCCAGCAGTGAGGCAGGGAAATCCTACGAGCAGTACTTC. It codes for CASSEAGKSYEQYF.

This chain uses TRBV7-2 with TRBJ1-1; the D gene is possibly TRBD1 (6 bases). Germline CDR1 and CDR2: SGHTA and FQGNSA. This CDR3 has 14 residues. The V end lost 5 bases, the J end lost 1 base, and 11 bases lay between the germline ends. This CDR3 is CASSPRTANTEAFF. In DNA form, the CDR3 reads TGTGCCAGCAGCCCACGGACAGCGAACACTGAAGCTTTCTTT.

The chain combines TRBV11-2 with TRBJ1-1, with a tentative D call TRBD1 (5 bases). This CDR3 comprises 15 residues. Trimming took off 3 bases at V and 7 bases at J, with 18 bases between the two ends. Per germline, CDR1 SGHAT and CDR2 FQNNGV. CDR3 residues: CASSFTGSPGDEAFF. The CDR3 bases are TGTGCCAGCAGCTTCACAGGCAGCCCAGGAGATGAAGCTTTCTTT.

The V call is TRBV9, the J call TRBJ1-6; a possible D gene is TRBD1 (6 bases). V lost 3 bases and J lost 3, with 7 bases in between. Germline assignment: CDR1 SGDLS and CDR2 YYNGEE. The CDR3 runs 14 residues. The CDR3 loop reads CASSEGVYNSPLHF. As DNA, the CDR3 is TGTGCCAGCAGCGAGGGGGTCTATAATTCACCCCTCCACTTT.

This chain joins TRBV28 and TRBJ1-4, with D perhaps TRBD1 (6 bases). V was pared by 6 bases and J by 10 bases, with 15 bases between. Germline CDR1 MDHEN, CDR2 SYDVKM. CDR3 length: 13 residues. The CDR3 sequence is CASSRQAYGKLFF. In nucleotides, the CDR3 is TGTGCCAGCAGCAGACAGGCGTACGGAAAACTGTTTTTT.

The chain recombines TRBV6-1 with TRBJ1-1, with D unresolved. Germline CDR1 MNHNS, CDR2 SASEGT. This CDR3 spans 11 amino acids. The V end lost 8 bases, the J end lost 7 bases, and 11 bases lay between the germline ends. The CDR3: CASLAALEAFF. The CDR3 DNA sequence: TGTGCCAGCCTGGCAGCGCTTGAAGCTTTCTTT.

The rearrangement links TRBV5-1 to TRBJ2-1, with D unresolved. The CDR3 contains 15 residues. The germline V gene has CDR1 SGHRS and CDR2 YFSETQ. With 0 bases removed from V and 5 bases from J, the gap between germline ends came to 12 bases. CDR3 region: CASSLASGGHNEQFF. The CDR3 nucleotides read TGCGCCAGCAGCTTGGCAAGTGGCGGCCACAATGAGCAGTTCTTC.

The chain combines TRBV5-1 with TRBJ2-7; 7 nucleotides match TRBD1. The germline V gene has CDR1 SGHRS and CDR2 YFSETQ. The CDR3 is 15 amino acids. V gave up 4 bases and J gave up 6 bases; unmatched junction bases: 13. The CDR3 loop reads CASSPRDDRVAEQYF. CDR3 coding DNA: TGCGCCAGCAGCCCGCGCGACGACAGGGTCGCCGAGCAGTACTTC.

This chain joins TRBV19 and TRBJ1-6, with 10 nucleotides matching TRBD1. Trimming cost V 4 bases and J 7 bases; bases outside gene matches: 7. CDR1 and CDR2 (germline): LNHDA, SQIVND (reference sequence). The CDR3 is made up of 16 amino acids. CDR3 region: CASSRELGQGNSPLHF. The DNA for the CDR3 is TGTGCCAGTAGTAGAGAGTTGGGACAGGGGAATTCACCCCTCCACTTT.

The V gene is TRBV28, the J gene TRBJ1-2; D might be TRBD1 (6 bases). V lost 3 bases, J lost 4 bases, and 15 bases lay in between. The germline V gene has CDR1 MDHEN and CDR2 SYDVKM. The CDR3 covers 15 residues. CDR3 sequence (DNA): TGTGCCAGCAGTTTGGGCGGACAGATTCTCTATGGCTACACCTTC. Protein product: CASSLGGQILYGYTF.

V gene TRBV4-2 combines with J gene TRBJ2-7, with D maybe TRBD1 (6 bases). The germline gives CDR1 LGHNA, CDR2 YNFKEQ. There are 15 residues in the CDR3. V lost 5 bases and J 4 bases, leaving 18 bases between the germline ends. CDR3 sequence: CASSEFQLQGYEQYF. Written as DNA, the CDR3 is TGTGCCAGCAGCGAATTCCAGCTACAGGGATACGAGCAGTACTTC.

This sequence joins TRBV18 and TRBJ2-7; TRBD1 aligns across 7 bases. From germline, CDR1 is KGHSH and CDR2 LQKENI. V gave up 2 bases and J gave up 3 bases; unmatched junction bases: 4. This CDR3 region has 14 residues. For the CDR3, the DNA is TGTGCCAGCTCACCAGGGACAGAAGTCTACGAGCAGTACTTC. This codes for CASSPGTEVYEQYF.

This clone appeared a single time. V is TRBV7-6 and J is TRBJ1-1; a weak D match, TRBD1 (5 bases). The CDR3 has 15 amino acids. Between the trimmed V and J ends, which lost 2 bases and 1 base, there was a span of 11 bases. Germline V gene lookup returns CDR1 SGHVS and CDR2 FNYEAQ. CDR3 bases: TGTGCCAGCAGCTTAAGGTCAGGGAAGAACACTGAAGCTTTCTTT. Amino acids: CASSLRSGKNTEAFF.

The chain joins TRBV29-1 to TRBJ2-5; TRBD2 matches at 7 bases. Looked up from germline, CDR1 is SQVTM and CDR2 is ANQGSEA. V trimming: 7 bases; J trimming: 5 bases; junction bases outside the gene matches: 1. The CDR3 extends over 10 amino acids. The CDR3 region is CSAGGETQYF. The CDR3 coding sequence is TGCAGCGCCGGGGGGGAGACCCAGTACTTC.

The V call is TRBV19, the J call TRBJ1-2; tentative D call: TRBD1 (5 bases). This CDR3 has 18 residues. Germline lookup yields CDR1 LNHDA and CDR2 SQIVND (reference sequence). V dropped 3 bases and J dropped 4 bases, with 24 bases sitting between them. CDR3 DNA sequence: TGTGCCAGTAGTATCGACGGGGGAGGGACCCCAGGCGGCTATGGCTACACCTTC. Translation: CASSIDGGGTPGGYGYTF.